This TCR beta chain stems from a study of T cell clonality in common variable immunodeficiency. Findings and limits, study-wide: Reportedly, TCR beta sequences from common variable immunodeficiency showed fewer deletions and N-nucleotide insertions. Shared TCRbeta clones were fewer between CVID subjects than controls.

CVID and control samples used equivalent genomic DNA input. TCRdb's table, derived via immunoSEQ multiplex PCR, lists solely in-frame clones and lacks some. The sample was found to contain about 42,000 clones, and every one recurs. In its sample, this clone was seen a few times. Its antigen is unknown. The sequence runs out 3 residues before the end of the CDR3; the remainder is reconstructed from the germline J gene. CVID subjects had received replacement immunoglobulin for at least one year. V shed 0 bases and J shed 7 bases, with 4 bases lying between them. Germline assignment: CDR1 MNHNS and CDR2 SASEGT. The CDR3 runs to 12 residues.

This TCR came from a human donor with common variable immunodeficiency. The chain couples TRBV6-1 to TRBJ2-1; D remains ambiguous. The sequenced material came from peripheral blood mononuclear cells. Partial CDR3 DNA: TGTGCCAGCAGTGAAGCCGGGAATGAG. It codes for CASSEAGNE. The whole CDR3 protein is CASSEAGNEQFF.